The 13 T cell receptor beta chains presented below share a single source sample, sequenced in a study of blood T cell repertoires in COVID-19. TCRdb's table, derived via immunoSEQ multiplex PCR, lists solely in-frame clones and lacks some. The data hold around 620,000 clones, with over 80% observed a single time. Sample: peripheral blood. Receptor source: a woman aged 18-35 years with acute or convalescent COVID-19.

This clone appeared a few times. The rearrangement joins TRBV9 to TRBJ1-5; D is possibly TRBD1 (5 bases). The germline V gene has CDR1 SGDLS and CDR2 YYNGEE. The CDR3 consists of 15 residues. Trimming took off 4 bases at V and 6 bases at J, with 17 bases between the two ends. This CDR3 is CASSPGSGFTQPQHF. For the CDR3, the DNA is TGTGCCAGCAGCCCCGGGTCAGGGTTTACTCAGCCCCAGCATTTT. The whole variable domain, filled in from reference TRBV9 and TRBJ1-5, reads DSGVTQTPKHLITATGQRVTLRCSPRSGDLSVYWYQQSLDQGLQFLIQYYNGEERAKGNILERFSAQQFPDLHSELNLSSLELGDSALYFCASSPGSGFTQPQHFGDGTRLSIL.

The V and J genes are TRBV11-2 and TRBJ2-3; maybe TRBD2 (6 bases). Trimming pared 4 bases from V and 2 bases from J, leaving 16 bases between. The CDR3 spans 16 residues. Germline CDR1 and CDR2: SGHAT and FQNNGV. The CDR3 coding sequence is TGTGCCAGCAGCTCGCACGCGGGATCTTCCACAGATACGCAGTATTTT. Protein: CASSSHAGSSTDTQYF.

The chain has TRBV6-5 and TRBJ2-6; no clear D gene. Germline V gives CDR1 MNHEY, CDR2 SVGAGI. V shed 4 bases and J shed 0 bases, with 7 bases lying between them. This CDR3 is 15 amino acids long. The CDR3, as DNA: TGTGCCAGCAGTTTTGGGCACTCTGGGGCCAACGTCCTGACTTTC. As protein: CASSFGHSGANVLTF.

The CDR3 region is CASTERGAGRIGGYTF. CDR3 bases: TGTGCCAGCACCGAAAGGGGTGCAGGGCGGATAGGAGGCTACACCTTC. The rearrangement links TRBV9 to TRBJ1-2, with D tentatively TRBD1 (5 bases). V was cut by 6 bases and J by 8 bases, with 26 bases left in between. This CDR3 region has 16 residues. Germline V gene sequence: CDR1 SGDLS, CDR2 YYNGEE.

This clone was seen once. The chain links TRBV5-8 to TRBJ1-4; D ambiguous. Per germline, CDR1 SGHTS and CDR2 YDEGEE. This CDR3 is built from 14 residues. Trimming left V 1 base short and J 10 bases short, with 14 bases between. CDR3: CASSLKQGGGKLFF. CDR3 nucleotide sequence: TGTGCCAGCAGCTTGAAACAAGGAGGTGGAAAACTGTTTTTT.

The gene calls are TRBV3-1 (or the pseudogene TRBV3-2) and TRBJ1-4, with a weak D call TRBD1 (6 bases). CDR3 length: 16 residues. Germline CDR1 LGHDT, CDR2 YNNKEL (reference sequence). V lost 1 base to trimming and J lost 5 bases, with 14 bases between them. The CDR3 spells CASSQGIGQPNEKLFF. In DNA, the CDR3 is TGTGCCAGCAGCCAAGGAATAGGACAGCCGAATGAAAAACTGTTTTTT.

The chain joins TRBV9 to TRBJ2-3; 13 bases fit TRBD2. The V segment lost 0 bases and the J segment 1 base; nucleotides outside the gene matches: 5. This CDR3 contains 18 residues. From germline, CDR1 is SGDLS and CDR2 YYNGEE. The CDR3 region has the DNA TGTGCCAGCAGCGTAGCTTCGACTAGCGGGGGGCGCACAGATACGCAGTATTTT. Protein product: CASSVASTSGGRTDTQYF.

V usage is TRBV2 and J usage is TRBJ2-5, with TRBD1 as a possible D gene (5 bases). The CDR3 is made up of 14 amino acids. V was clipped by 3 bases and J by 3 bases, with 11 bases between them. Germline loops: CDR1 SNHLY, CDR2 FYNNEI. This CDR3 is CASSDPRVKETQYF. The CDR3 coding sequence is TGTGCCAGCAGTGATCCCAGGGTAAAAGAGACCCAGTACTTC. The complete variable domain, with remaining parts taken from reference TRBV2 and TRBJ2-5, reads EPEVTQTPSHQVTQMGQEVILRCVPISNHLYFYWYRQILGQKVEFLVSFYNNEISEKSEIFDDQFSVERPDGSNFTLKIRSTKLEDSAMYFCASSDPRVKETQYFGPGTRLLVL.

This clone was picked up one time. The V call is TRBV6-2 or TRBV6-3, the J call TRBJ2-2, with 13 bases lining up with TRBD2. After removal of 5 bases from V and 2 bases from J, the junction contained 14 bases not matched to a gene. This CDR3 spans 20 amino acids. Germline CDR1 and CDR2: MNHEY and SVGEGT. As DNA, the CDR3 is TGTGCCAGCAGTGGCGGACTAGCGGGGGCCTCGCAAACCAACACCGGGGAGCTGTTTTTT. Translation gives CASSGGLAGASQTNTGELFF.

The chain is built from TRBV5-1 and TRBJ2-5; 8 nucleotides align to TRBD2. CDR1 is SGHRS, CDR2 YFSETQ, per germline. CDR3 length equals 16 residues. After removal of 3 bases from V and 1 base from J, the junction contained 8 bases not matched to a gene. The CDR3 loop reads CASSSSPGGAQETQYF. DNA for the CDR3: TGCGCCAGCAGCTCATCGCCGGGGGGGGCCCAAGAGACCCAGTACTTC.

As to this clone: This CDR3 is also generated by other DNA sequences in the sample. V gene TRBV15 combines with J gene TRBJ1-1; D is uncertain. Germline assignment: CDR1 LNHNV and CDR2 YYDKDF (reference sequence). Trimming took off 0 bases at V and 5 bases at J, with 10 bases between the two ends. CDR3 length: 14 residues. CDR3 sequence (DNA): TGTGCCACCAGCAGAGATCGCGGAGGAACTGAAGCTTTCTTT. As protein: CATSRDRGGTEAFF.

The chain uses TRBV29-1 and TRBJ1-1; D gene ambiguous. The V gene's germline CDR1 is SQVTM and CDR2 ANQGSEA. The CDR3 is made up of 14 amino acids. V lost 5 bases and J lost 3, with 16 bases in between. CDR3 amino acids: CSVNSGETDTEAFF. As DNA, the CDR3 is TGCAGCGTTAATTCCGGGGAAACGGACACTGAAGCTTTCTTT.

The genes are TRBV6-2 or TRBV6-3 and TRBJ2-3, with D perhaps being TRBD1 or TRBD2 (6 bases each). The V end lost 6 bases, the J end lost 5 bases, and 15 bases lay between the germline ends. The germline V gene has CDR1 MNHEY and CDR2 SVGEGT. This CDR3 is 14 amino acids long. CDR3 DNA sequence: TGTGCCAGCAGCCGGGGGCGATTAGGAGATACGCAGTATTTT. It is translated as CASSRGRLGDTQYF.